This T cell receptor beta chain was documented in a study of T cells in Graves' hyperthyroidism and ophthalmopathy. Study outcomes and limitations: Progression to ophthalmopathy was predicted a median of approximately 6.4 months early. Most thyroid clonotypes with frequency above 0.001 were detected in blood.

This CDR3 comprises 12 residues. With 7 bases removed from V and 6 bases from J, the gap between germline ends came to 7 bases. Germline CDR1 and CDR2: MNHEY and SMNVEV (reference sequence). There are a few counts of this clonotype. The antigen is unknown. There were TCR beta CDR3 regions amplified from RNA transcripts. Researchers ran a first-round RT-PCR on the TCR CDR3 using the HTBI primer set. TCRdb called the multiplex PCR reads again in MiXCR, with one record for every CDR3 protein. The sample shows about 400,000 distinct CDR3 sequences, 20% to 30% of them seen only once. The sample consisted of blood. This clonotype originated in a man in his fifties with Graves' hyperthyroidism. V usage is TRBV27 and J usage is TRBJ1-6; D uncertain. CDR3 in DNA: TGTGCCAGCAATACGGTTAATTCACCCCTCCACTTT. It yields the protein CASNTVNSPLHF.